This T cell receptor (beta chain) was obtained from a study of cytomegalovirus exposure and HLA in healthy donors. Across the study: Among the roughly 370 genotyped donors, 81% were placed in the Caucasian-associated ancestry cluster. Points from the study as a whole: TCR beta chain V- and J-gene trimming was linked, in a later analysis, to a missense variant in DCLRE1C. Solely CMV serostatus was available to characterize immune exposure. Being productive about 90% or about 30% of the time was typical of most TCR beta V segments in an earlier analysis.

PCR involved 60 Vbeta and 13 Jbeta primers. Profiling relied on immunoSEQ multiplex PCR, and the TCRdb table lists in-frame clones only, not all of them. The table has roughly 120,000 clones, roughly 74% seen once. About this clone itself: Its antigen is not identified.

The ends were cut back, 4 bases at V and 8 bases at J, with 18 bases in the middle. The CDR3 spans 15 residues. CDR1 is GTSNPN, CDR2 SVGIG, per germline (reference sequence). The specimen was PBMCs. The J gene is TRBJ1-6, the V gene TRBV30; tentatively, D is TRBD1 (5 bases). The sequence was collected from a woman aged 45-59 years in good health and CMV-seropositive. The chain's CDR3 is CAWNPLGGPYSPLHF. The CDR3 bases are TGTGCCTGGAACCCGTTGGGGGGACCATATTCACCCCTCCACTTT.